This TCR beta chain was profiled in a study of T cell responses to AZD1222 COVID-19 vaccine. Study summary: Both about-4-week and about-12-week second-dose recipients were combined.

This table comes from immunoSEQ multiplex PCR, and its TCRdb copy is limited to in-frame clones, with some not included. The table lists some 120,000 clones, around 90% of them singletons. Note on this clone: No antigen is known for it.

Study conclusions and caveats: Vaccine-associated CD4 TCRs ranged over spike, dominating at 160-218 and 743-854. The study sampled repertoires only after the peak T cell response. Just a handful of AZD1222 recipients tested seropositive at baseline.

This TCR was sampled from an adult in good health. Source: peripheral blood, taken on day 0 of AZD1222 vaccination.

The CDR3 DNA follows: TGTGCCAGTAGTACCAGACGAACTAATGAAAAACTGTTTTTT. Translating gives CASSTRRTNEKLFF. The rearrangement uses TRBV19 and TRBJ1-4; no definite D call. Trimming took 4 bases from V and 1 from J, leaving 7 bases between them. The CDR3 is made up of 14 amino acids. CDR1 and CDR2 (germline): LNHDA, SQIVND (reference sequence). Using reference TRBV19 and TRBJ1-4 for the parts outside the CDR3, the full variable domain is DGGITQSPKYLFRKEGQNVTLSCEQNLNHDAMYWYRQDPGQGLRLIYYSQIVNDFQKGDIAEGYSVSREKKESFPLTVTSAQKNPTAFYLCASSTRRTNEKLFFGSGTQLSVL.